The 20 T cell receptor beta chains presented below share a single source sample, sequenced in a study of lymphopenia after photon versus proton radiotherapy. The data were produced by immunoSEQ multiplex PCR, yet TCRdb's version contains in-frame clones alone and is incomplete. The table lists 55,000 to 85,000 clones, 85% to 95% of them singletons. The sequencing used peripheral blood, collected from a patient treated with photon-based radiotherapy. The receptors were sampled from a woman aged 40 to 50 with cholangiocarcinoma.

The V call is TRBV6-1, the J call TRBJ2-3, with TRBD1 matching over 8 bases. The CDR3 runs to 14 residues. With V trimmed by 3 bases and J by 5 bases, 4 bases remained unmatched. Germline CDR1 MNHNS, CDR2 SASEGT. As DNA, the CDR3 is TGTGCCAGCAGTGAGTTCGGGACAGGAGATACGCAGTATTTT. It codes for CASSEFGTGDTQYF.

This clone has just one count. V is TRBV5-1 and J is TRBJ2-3, with 8 bases identical to TRBD2. Trimming removed 3 bases from V and 0 bases from J; junction bases left unmatched: 6. Germline V lookup: CDR1 SGHRS, CDR2 YFSETQ. The CDR3 extends over 16 amino acids. The CDR3: CASSYLSGASTDTQYF. CDR3 coding DNA: TGCGCCAGCAGCTACCTTAGCGGGGCTAGCACAGATACGCAGTATTTT.

J is TRBJ2-1 and V is TRBV5-1; TRBD1 aligns across 7 bases. J was trimmed by 10 bases and V by 3 bases; bases with no gene match: 10. Germline CDR1 and CDR2: SGHRS and YFSETQ. The CDR3 is 14 residues long. The CDR3 bases are TGCGCCAGCAGCTCCGGGGACAGCCTCAAGGAGCAGTTCTTC. Amino acid sequence: CASSSGDSLKEQFF.

The chain uses TRBV30 and TRBJ1-3, with unresolved D. Germline V gene sequence: CDR1 GTSNPN, CDR2 SVGIG (reference sequence). This CDR3 contains 14 residues. The CDR3 sequence: CAYQPPYHRNTIYF. CDR3 bases: TGTGCTTACCAACCCCCGTATCACCGAAACACCATATATTTT. Filled out from reference TRBV30 and TRBJ1-3, the complete variable domain reads SQTIHQWPATLVQPVGSPLSLECTVEGTSNPNLYWYRQAAGRGLQLLFYSVGIGQISSEVPQNLSASRPQDRQFILSSKKLLLSDSGFYLCAYQPPYHRNTIYFGEGSWLTVV.

This sequence joins TRBV5-6 and TRBJ2-4, with D maybe TRBD1 (5 bases). Germline CDR1 and CDR2: SGHDT and YYEEEE. The CDR3 has 14 residues. Trimming took off 4 bases at V and 3 bases at J, with 11 bases between the two ends. The CDR3 sequence is CASSPRVVKNIQYF. DNA for the CDR3: TGTGCCAGCAGCCCCAGGGTTGTCAAAAACATTCAGTACTTC.

The V call is TRBV7-3, the J call TRBJ2-1, with D tentatively TRBD2 (6 bases). V lost 5 bases and J lost 4, with 18 bases in between. Germline CDR1 is SGHTA and CDR2 is FQGTGA. The CDR3 contains 16 residues. CDR3 nucleotide sequence: TGTGCCAGCAGCCCAGGAATTGGTAGCGGATACAATGAGCAGTTCTTC. Residues: CASSPGIGSGYNEQFF.

V usage is TRBV7-3 and J usage is TRBJ2-1, with 12 positions matching TRBD2. The germline V gene encodes CDR1 SGHTA and CDR2 FQGTGA. With 5 bases clipped from V and 4 bases from J, the junction kept 6 bases outside the gene matches. CDR3 length: 16 amino acids. The CDR3 DNA is TGTGCCAGCAGCCTCCTAGCGGGAGGGCCTTACAATGAGCAGTTCTTC. Residues: CASSLLAGGPYNEQFF.

CDR3 nucleotides: TGTGCCAGCAGTGCAAGGGTGACTGGGCGGTCTGAAGCTTTCTTT. This sequence encodes CASSARVTGRSEAFF. The chain combines TRBV25-1 with TRBJ1-1; D unclear. The germline CDR1 and CDR2 sequences are MGHDK and SYGVNS. V lost 4 bases to trimming and J lost 6 bases, with 18 bases between them. The CDR3 runs 15 residues.

The chain employs TRBV30 and TRBJ2-3, with TRBD2 identical over 9 bases. The junction had 3 bases not matched to a gene; V was cut back by 0 bases and J by 2 bases. Germline CDR1 GTSNPN, CDR2 SVGIG (reference sequence). This CDR3 has 15 amino acids. CDR3 sequence: CAWSVGGGATDTQYF. The CDR3, as DNA: TGTGCCTGGAGTGTAGGCGGGGGGGCCACAGATACGCAGTATTTT. Based on the CDR3 plus reference TRBV30 and TRBJ2-3, the full variable domain is SQTIHQWPATLVQPVGSPLSLECTVEGTSNPNLYWYRQAAGRGLQLLFYSVGIGQISSEVPQNLSASRPQDRQFILSSKKLLLSDSGFYLCAWSVGGGATDTQYFGPGTRLTVL.

The rearrangement uses TRBV19 and TRBJ2-5; either TRBD1 or TRBD2 may supply D (5 bases each). V was trimmed by 4 bases and J by 3 bases, leaving 9 bases between them. CDR3 length: 13 residues. Germline V lookup: CDR1 LNHDA, CDR2 SQIVND (reference sequence). The CDR3 nucleotides read TGTGCCAGTAGTAGTCTGGGGGAAGAGACCCAGTACTTC. It is translated as CASSSLGEETQYF.

The sample holds one count of this clone. The chain employs TRBV27 and TRBJ2-7; 9 positions match TRBD1. V lost 5 bases to trimming and J lost 5 bases; unmatched junction nucleotides: 7. CDR1 and CDR2 from the germline V gene are MNHEY and SMNVEV (reference sequence). This CDR3 is built from 14 residues. CDR3 DNA sequence: TGTGCCAGCAGTGGCAGACAGGGGGTCCACGAGCAGTACTTC. As protein: CASSGRQGVHEQYF.

The rearrangement links TRBV5-1 to TRBJ2-1, with D tentatively TRBD1 (5 bases). The V end lost 3 bases, the J end lost 9 bases, and 13 bases lay between the germline ends. The length of the CDR3 is 13 residues. Per germline, CDR1 SGHRS and CDR2 YFSETQ. CDR3 in amino acids: CASSSGQDGEQFF. CDR3 nucleotides: TGCGCCAGCAGCTCTGGACAAGACGGTGAGCAGTTCTTC.

The gene calls are TRBV29-1 and TRBJ1-1, with D perhaps matching TRBD1 (5 bases). Looked up from germline, CDR1 is SQVTM and CDR2 is ANQGSEA. The V end was cut by 6 bases, the J end by 10 bases, with 18 bases between. CDR3 length: 12 amino acids. CDR3: CSVSSGRMRAFF. In nucleotides, the CDR3 is TGCAGCGTGTCGTCGGGACGTATGAGAGCTTTCTTT.

The chain recombines TRBV5-1 with TRBJ2-7, with D possibly called TRBD1 or TRBD2 (5 bases each). CDR3 length: 15 residues. Deletions cut 4 bases from V and 1 base from J, with 15 bases between. Per germline, CDR1 SGHRS and CDR2 YFSETQ. The CDR3 DNA reads TGCGCCAGCAGCGGGACCGGGACGGAATCCTACGAGCAGTACTTC. Protein: CASSGTGTESYEQYF.

The chain employs TRBV2 and TRBJ2-1, with 11 nucleotides matching TRBD2. The length of the CDR3 is 16 residues. The germline V gene has CDR1 SNHLY and CDR2 FYNNEI. The V segment lost 4 bases and the J segment 3 bases; nucleotides outside the gene matches: 5. The CDR3 here is CASSGLAGGNYNEQFF. CDR3 bases: TGTGCCAGCAGTGGGCTAGCGGGGGGAAACTACAATGAGCAGTTCTTC.

This chain uses TRBV2 with TRBJ1-3; no reliable D call. Germline assignment: CDR1 SNHLY and CDR2 FYNNEI. The V gene lost 3 bases and the J gene lost 3 bases, with 15 bases spanning the gap. The CDR3 length is 16 residues. CDR3 amino acids: CASSESRTVIGNTIYF. In nucleotides, the CDR3 is TGTGCCAGCAGTGAGTCCCGGACGGTGATTGGAAACACCATATATTTT.

The chain uses TRBV5-1 and TRBJ2-3; a possible D gene is TRBD2 (7 bases). This CDR3 has 15 residues. CDR1 is SGHRS, CDR2 YFSETQ, per germline. The V end lost 0 bases, the J end lost 4 bases, and 12 bases lay between the germline ends. CDR3 residues: CASSLVAGAADTQYF. CDR3 DNA sequence: TGCGCCAGCAGCTTGGTGGCGGGGGCGGCAGATACGCAGTATTTT.

DNA for the CDR3: TGTGCCAGCAGTGAAAGCCAGCTTTATGGCTACACCTTC. Translating gives CASSESQLYGYTF. This sequence joins TRBV25-1 and TRBJ1-2; unclear D gene. The V end was cut by 2 bases, the J end by 5 bases, with 9 bases between. The germline CDR1 and CDR2 sequences are MGHDK and SYGVNS. This CDR3 comprises 13 residues.

The V call is TRBV10-3, the J call TRBJ1-1; TRBD1 aligns across 7 bases. The V gene's germline CDR1 is ENHRY and CDR2 SYGVKD. Trimming took 10 bases from V and 1 from J; bases not matched to a gene: 9. The CDR3 contains 14 residues. CDR3 region: CATQGTEENTEAFF. The CDR3 DNA follows: TGTGCCACCCAAGGGACAGAAGAGAACACTGAAGCTTTCTTT.

The V call is TRBV28, the J call TRBJ1-1; D possibly corresponds to TRBD1 (6 bases). Deletions cut 8 bases from V and 5 bases from J, with 12 bases between. The length of the CDR3 is 12 residues. Germline V lookup: CDR1 MDHEN, CDR2 SYDVKM. CDR3 nucleotides: TGTGCCAGCGACACAGGGTATACTGAAGCTTTCTTT. Translating it yields CASDTGYTEAFF.